Below, one T cell receptor (beta chain) is given with its context. These data come from a study of blood T cell repertoires in COVID-19. Trimming cost V 4 bases and J 7 bases, with 20 bases left between them. In germline, CDR1 is KGHSH, CDR2 LQKENI. This CDR3 has 16 residues. Original processing methods: Reference gene primer amplification in the assay estimated nucleated cell counts. Using immunoSEQ multiplex PCR, the repertoire was profiled, and TCRdb retains in-frame clones only, with some absent. The V and J calls and clone size are taken from that table; D and trimming were inferred from the DNA. The top ten hold 3% to 4.5% of the sample, which has approximately 220,000 clones, around 82% seen once. Cohort assignment relied on participant-reported clinical history. Exposed volunteers were people who met a COVID-19 case within 2 weeks before study entry.

Sequencing was done on a sample of PBMCs or T cells enriched from blood (not recorded which). The source of this sequence is a woman aged 40 to 50 who had been exposed to COVID-19. The rearrangement joins TRBV18 to TRBJ2-1; possibly TRBD2 for D (6 bases). CDR3 DNA: TGTGCCAGCTCACTCGGGGGACCGAACCTGTGGAATGAGCAGTTCTTC. Translating gives CASSLGGPNLWNEQFF.